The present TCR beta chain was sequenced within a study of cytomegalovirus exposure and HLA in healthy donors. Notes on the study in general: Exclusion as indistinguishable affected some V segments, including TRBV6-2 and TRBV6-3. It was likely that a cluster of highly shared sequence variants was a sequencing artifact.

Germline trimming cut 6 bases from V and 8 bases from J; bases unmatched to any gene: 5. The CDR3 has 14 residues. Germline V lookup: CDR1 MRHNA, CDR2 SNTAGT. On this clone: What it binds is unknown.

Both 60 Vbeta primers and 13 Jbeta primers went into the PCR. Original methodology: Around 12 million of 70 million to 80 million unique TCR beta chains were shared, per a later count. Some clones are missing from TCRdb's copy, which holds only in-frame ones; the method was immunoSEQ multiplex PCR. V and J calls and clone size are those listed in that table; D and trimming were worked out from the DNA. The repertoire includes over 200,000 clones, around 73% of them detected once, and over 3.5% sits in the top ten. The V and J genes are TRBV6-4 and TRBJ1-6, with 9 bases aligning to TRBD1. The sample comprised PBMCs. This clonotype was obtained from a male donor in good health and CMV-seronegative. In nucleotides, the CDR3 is TGTGCCAGCAGAGTGGGACAGGGTGATTCACCCCTCCACTTT. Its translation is CASRVGQGDSPLHF.